The clone carrying this T cell receptor beta chain was seen more than once but under ten times. This entry belongs to a study of blood T cell repertoires in COVID-19. In the study overall: Italy, Spain and the United States were the sources of the convalescent and acute COVID-19 samples.

Germline lookup yields CDR1 SNHLY and CDR2 FYNNEI. CDR3 length: 16 amino acids. V lost 2 bases to trimming and J lost 2 bases; unmatched junction nucleotides: 4. Clones were read by immunoSEQ multiplex PCR, and TCRdb kept only the in-frame ones, dropping some. The table records about 150,000 clones, 65% to 85% of them present only once. The sequenced material came from peripheral blood. The TCR was taken from a man aged 50-59 years with active or convalescent COVID-19. The chain joins TRBV2 to TRBJ1-5; 9 bases match TRBD1. CDR3 sequence reads: CASSELGQGGNQPQHF. The CDR3 coding sequence is TGTGCCAGCAGTGAATTGGGACAGGGCGGCAATCAGCCCCAGCATTTT. Full variable domain (outside the CDR3, taken from reference TRBV2 and TRBJ1-5): EPEVTQTPSHQVTQMGQEVILRCVPISNHLYFYWYRQILGQKVEFLVSFYNNEISEKSEIFDDQFSVERPDGSNFTLKIRSTKLEDSAMYFCASSELGQGGNQPQHFGDGTRLSIL.